This T cell receptor (beta chain) emerged from a study of cytomegalovirus exposure and HLA in healthy donors (dated by TCRdb to the late 2010s). With regard to the full study: According to a later analysis, one platform produced both the roughly 110 validation repertoires and the 720 or so repertoires of the first cohort. The aim of the study was to test whether cataloging public T cell receptors could identify signatures of past pathogen exposure. Besides the first cohort of roughly 640 subjects, a separate validation cohort made up of roughly 120 different subjects was used. To predict cytomegalovirus infection status, the study brought together high-throughput TCR immunosequencing, statistical association of individual TCRs with disease status, and machine learning.

The donors belonged to the validation cohort of roughly 120 subjects, which was separate from the 666-subject first cohort. Study-level results and caveats: Most TCR sequences were observed very rarely across donors, whereas some public TCRs were present in many individuals. The authors suggested that the approach could potentially be generalized to other disease states and immunological phenotypes. The classifier was reported to diagnose cytomegalovirus status with high specificity and sensitivity in both the original and validation cohorts. The study listed over 150 TCR beta chains as associated with cytomegalovirus. A few of the identified cytomegalovirus-associated TCR beta chains were confirmed in vitro to be specific for cytomegalovirus antigens. All 120 or so repertoires were used to score co-occurrence in the validation cohort in a later analysis, because that analysis had no HLA typing for the cohort. A later analysis found that TCRs clustered in the first cohort also tended to co-occur in the roughly 120 validation repertoires, with 90% to 95% of cluster scores above 0.

The library was obtained by the immunoSEQ multiplex PCR assay. The paper's data handling went like this. A statistical classification framework was built for diagnosing cytomegalovirus status from the catalog of TCR beta chain sequences. TCRdb carries this immuneACCESS record with in-frame sequences only. Its versions omit some clonotypes, under half of them owing to an unresolved V gene in the studies checked, with the rest unexplained. V and J calls and clone size are those listed in that table; D and trimming were worked out from the DNA. This sample gives some 170,000 clones in total; over 85% of them show up just once. Together, the top ten hold 10% of the sample. About this clone: No antigen is known for it. Base-call qualities are not available, and no considerably larger clone is one nucleotide away.

In the germline V gene, CDR1 corresponds to SGHRS and CDR2 to YFSETQ. V is cut by 0 bases and J by 3 bases, and the space between the germline ends is 15 bases. The CDR3 measures 16 amino acids from cysteine to phenylalanine. Only CDR3 DNA is held: 48 bases, read in frame from base 1. Recombination connected TRBV5-1 to TRBJ1-1; a tentative D call is TRBD1 (5 bases match). This receptor was taken from a woman between 18 and 30 years old in good health and CMV-seropositive. Sequenced input: PBMCs. For the CDR3, the sequence is CASSLGRSGAYTEAFF. In nucleotides, the sequence is TGCGCCAGCAGCTTGGGAAGGTCTGGGGCATACACTGAAGCTTTCTTT.